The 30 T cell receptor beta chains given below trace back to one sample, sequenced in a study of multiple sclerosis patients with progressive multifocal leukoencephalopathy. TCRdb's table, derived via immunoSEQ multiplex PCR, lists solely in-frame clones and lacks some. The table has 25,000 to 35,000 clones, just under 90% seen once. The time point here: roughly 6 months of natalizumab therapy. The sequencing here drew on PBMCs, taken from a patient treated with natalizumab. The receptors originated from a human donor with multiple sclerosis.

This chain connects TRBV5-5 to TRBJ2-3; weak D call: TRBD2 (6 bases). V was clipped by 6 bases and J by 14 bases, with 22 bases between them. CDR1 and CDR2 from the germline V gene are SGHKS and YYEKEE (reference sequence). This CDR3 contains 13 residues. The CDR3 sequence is CASTYSGTPEGYF. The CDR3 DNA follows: TGTGCCAGCACCTACTCGGGGACTCCCGAGGGGTATTTT.

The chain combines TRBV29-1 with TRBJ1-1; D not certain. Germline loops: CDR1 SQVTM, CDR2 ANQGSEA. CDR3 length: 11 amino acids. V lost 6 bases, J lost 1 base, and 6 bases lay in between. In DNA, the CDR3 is TGCAGCGTCTCCCAGAACACTGAAGCTTTCTTT. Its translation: CSVSQNTEAFF. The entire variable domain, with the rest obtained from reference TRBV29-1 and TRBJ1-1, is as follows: SAVISQKPSRDICQRGTSLTIQCQVDSQVTMMFWYRQQPGQSLTLIATANQGSEATYESGFVIDKFPISRPNLTFSTLTVSNMSPEDSSIYLCSVSQNTEAFFGQGTRLTVV.

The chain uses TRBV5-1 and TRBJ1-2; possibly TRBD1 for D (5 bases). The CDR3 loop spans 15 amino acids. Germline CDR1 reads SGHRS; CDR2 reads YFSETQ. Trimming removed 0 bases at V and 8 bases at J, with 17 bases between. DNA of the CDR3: TGCGCCAGCAGCTTGGAAGGAGGGGACCCGAGGGGCTACACCTTC. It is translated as CASSLEGGDPRGYTF. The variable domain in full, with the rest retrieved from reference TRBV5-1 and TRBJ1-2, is KAGVTQTPRYLIKTRGQQVTLSCSPISGHRSVSWYQQTPGQGLQFLFEYFSETQRNKGNFPGRFSGRQFSNSRSEMNVSTLELGDSALYLCASSLEGGDPRGYTFGSGTRLTVV.

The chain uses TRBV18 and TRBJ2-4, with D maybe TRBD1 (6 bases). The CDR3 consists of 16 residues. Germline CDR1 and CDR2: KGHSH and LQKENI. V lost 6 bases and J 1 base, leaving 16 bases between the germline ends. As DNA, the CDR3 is TGTGCCAGCTCGCCCCGGGACACAGGGGCCAAAAACATTCAGTACTTC. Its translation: CASSPRDTGAKNIQYF.

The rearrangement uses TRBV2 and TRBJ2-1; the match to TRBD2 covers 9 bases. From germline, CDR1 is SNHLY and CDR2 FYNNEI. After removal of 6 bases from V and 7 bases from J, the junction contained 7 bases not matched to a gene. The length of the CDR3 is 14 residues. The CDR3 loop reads CASRVAGAGNEQFF. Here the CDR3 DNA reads TGTGCCAGCAGGGTAGCGGGAGCCGGAAATGAGCAGTTCTTC.

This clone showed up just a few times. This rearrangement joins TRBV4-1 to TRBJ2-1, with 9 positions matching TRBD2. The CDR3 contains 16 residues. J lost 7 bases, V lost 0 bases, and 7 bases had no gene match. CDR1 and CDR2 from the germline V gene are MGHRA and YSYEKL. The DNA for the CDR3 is TGCGCCAGCAGCCAAGAATCGGCTAGCGGGATAAATGAGCAGTTCTTC. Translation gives CASSQESASGINEQFF.

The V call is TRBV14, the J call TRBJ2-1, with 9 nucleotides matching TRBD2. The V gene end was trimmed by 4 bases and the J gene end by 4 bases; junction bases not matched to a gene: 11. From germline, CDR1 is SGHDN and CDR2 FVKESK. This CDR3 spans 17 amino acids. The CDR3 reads CASSPLRGSGRYNEQFF. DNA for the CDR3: TGTGCCAGCAGCCCCCTCCGCGGTAGCGGGAGATACAATGAGCAGTTCTTC.

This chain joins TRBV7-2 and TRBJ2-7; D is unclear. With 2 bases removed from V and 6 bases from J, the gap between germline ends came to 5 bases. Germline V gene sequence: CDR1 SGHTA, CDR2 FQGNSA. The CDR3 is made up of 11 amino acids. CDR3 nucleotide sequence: TGTGCCAGCAGCTTATACGGCGAGCAGTACTTC. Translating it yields CASSLYGEQYF.

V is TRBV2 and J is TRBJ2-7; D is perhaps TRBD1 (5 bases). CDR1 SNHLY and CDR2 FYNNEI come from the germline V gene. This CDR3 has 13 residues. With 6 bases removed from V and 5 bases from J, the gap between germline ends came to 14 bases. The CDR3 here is CASRGSRVDEQYF. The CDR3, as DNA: TGTGCCAGCAGGGGTAGCAGGGTGGACGAGCAGTACTTC.

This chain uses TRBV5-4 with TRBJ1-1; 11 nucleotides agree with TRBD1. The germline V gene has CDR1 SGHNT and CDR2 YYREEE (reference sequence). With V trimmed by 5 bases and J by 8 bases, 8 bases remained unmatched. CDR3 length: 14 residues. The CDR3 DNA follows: TGTGCCAGCAGGATTGGACAGGGGGCCCTGGAAGCTTTCTTT. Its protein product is CASRIGQGALEAFF.

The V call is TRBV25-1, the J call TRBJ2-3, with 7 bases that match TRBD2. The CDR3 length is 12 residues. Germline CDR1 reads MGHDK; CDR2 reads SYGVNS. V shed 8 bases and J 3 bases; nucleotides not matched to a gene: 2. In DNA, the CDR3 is TGTGCCAGCGTGGGGGGGACAGATACGCAGTATTTT. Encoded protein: CASVGGTDTQYF.

The CDR3, as DNA: TGTGCCAGCAGTGACGGTGGATATTCACCCCTCCACTTT. Amino acids: CASSDGGYSPLHF. The chain is built from TRBV2 and TRBJ1-6; D is undetermined. The CDR3 has 13 residues. Trimming left V 3 bases short and J 8 bases short, with 8 bases between. Germline V CDR1 and CDR2: SNHLY, FYNNEI.

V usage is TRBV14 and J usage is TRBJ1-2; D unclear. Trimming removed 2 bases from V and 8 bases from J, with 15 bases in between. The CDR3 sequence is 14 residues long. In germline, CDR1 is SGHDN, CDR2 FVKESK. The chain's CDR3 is CASSQLDETGGYTF. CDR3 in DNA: TGTGCCAGCAGCCAACTCGACGAGACGGGGGGCTACACCTTC.

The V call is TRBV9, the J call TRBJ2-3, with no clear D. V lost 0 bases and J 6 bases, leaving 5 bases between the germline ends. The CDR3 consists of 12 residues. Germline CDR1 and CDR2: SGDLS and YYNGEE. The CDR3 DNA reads TGTGCCAGCAGCGTAGCGGCCGATACGCAGTATTTT. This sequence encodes CASSVAADTQYF.

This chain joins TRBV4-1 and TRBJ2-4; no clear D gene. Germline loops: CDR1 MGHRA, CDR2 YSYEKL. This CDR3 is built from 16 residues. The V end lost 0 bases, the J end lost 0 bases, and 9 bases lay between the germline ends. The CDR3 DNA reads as TGCGCCAGCAGCCAAGATTTGTCTCTAGCCAAAAACATTCAGTACTTC. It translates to CASSQDLSLAKNIQYF.

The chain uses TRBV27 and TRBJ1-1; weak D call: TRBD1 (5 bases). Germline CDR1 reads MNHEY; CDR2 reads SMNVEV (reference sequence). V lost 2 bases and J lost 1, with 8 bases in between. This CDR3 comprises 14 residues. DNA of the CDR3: TGTGCCAGCAGTTTAGAGGGGTCGAACACTGAAGCTTTCTTT. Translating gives CASSLEGSNTEAFF.

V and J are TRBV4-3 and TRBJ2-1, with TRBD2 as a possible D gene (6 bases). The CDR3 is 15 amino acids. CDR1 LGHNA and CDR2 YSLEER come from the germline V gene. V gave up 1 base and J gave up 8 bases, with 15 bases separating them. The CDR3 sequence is CASSQATSSFDEQFF. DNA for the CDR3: TGCGCCAGCAGCCAAGCGACTAGTTCTTTCGATGAGCAGTTCTTC.

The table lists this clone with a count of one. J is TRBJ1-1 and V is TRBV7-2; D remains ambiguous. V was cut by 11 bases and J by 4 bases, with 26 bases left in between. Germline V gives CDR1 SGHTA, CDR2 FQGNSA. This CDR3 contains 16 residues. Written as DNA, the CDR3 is TGTGCCTCAGCATCCTCCCTGGTGGGGTCGCGCACTGAAGCTTTCTTT. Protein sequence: CASASSLVGSRTEAFF.

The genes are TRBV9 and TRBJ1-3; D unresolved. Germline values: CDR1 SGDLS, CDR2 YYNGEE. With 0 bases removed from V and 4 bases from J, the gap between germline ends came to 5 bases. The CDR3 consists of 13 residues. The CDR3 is CASSVEPGNTIYF. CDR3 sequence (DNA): TGTGCCAGCAGCGTAGAGCCGGGAAACACCATATATTTT.

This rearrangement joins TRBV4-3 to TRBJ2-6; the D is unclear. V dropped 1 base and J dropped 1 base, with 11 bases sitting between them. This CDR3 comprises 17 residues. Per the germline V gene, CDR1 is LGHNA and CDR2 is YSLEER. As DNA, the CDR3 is TGCGCCAGCAGCCAAGTAGGTTTGGTGTCTGGGGCCAACGTCCTGACTTTC. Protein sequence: CASSQVGLVSGANVLTF.

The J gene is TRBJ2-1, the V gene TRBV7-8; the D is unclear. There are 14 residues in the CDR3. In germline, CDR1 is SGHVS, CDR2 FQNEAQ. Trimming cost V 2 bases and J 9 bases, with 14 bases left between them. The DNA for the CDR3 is TGTGCCAGCAGCTTATCAGAGAGCCATCGTGAGCAGTTCTTC. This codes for CASSLSESHREQFF.

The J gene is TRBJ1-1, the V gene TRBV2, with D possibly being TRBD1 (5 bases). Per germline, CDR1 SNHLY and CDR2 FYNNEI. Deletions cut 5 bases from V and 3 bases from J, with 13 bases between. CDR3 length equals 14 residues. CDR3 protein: CASSIIQEHTEAFF. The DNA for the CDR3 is TGTGCCAGCAGTATTATACAGGAGCACACTGAAGCTTTCTTT.

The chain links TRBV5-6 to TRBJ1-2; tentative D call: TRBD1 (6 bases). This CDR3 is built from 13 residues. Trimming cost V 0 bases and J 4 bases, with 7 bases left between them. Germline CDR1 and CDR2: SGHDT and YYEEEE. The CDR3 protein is CASSLGGGYGYTF. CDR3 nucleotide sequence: TGTGCCAGCAGCTTGGGAGGGGGCTATGGCTACACCTTC.

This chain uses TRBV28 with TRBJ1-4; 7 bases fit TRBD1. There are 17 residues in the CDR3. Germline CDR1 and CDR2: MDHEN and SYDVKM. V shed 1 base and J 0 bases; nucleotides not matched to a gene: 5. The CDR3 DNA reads TGTGCCAGCAGTTTATACCAAGGGGGCGCAACTAATGAAAAACTGTTTTTT. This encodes CASSLYQGGATNEKLFF.

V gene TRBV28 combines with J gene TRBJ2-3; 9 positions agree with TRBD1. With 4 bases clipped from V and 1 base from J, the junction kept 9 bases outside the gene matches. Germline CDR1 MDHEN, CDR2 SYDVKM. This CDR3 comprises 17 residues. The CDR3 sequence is CASSYQTGGWGTDTQYF. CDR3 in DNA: TGTGCCAGCAGTTACCAAACAGGGGGCTGGGGCACAGATACGCAGTATTTT.

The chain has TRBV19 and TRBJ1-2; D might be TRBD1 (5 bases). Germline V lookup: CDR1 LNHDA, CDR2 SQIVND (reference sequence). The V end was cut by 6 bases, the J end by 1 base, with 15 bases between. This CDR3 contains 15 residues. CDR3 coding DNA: TGTGCCAGTAGGCTGGAGGGGAGGGGTAACTATGGCTACACCTTC. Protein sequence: CASRLEGRGNYGYTF.

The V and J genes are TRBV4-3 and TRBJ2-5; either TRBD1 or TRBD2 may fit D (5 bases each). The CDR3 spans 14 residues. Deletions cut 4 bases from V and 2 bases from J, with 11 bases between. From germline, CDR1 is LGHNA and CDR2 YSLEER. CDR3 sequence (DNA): TGCGCCAGCAGCCTCGGGACCAAGCAAGAGACCCAGTACTTC. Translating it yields CASSLGTKQETQYF.

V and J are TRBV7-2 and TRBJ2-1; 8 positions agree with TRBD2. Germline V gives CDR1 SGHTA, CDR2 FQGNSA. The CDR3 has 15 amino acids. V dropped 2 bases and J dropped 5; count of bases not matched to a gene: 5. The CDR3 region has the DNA TGTGCCAGCAGCTTACCGGGACTAGGGGACAATGAGCAGTTCTTC. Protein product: CASSLPGLGDNEQFF.

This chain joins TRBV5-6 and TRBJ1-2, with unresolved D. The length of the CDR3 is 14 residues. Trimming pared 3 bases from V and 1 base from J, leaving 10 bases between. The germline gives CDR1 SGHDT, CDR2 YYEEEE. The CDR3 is CASSWGESNYGYTF. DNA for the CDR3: TGTGCCAGCAGCTGGGGAGAGAGTAACTATGGCTACACCTTC.

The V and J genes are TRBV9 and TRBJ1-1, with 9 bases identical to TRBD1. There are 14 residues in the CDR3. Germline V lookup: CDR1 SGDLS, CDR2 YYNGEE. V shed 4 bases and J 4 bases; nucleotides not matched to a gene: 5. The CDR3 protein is CASSFTGGFTEAFF. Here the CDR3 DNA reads TGTGCCAGCAGCTTTACAGGGGGCTTCACTGAAGCTTTCTTT.